Described below is a single T cell receptor (beta chain) sequence and its context. CDR3 length: 15 amino acids. CDR1 is SGHTA and CDR2 is FQGNSA in the germline V gene. Trimming stripped 1 base from V and 0 bases from J, with 4 bases between. Source study methods: Estimated nucleated cell counts came from reference gene primer amplification. This table comes from immunoSEQ multiplex PCR, and its TCRdb copy is limited to in-frame clones, with some not included. V and J calls and clone size are given by that table; D and trimming were obtained from the DNA. The sample lists about 250,000 clones, roughly 91% occurring once. The sample comes from a study of blood T cell repertoires in COVID-19. The wider study: The United States, Italy and Spain supplied acute and convalescent COVID-19 samples.

Cohort assignment relied on participant-reported clinical history. This chain connects TRBV7-2 to TRBJ2-6; D is ambiguous. The receptor was derived from a woman aged 25 to 39 with acute COVID-19. The sample comprised PBMCs or T cells enriched from blood (not recorded which). This chain's CDR3 is CASSLVLSGANVLTF. In DNA, the CDR3 is TGTGCCAGCAGCTTAGTCCTCTCTGGGGCCAACGTCCTGACTTTC.